This T cell receptor beta chain was recovered during a study of T-cell reconstitution after alpha-beta-depleted transplantation in children. Ten or more counts support this clonotype. V lost 0 bases to trimming and J lost 3 bases, with 9 bases between them. Germline values: CDR1 LGHNA, CDR2 YNFKEQ. The CDR3 spans 15 residues. Preparation of the TCRbeta library used unique molecular identifiers. In TCRdb, the PCR reads were re-called with MiXCR into one record per CDR3 protein. The table lists about 610,000 distinct CDR3 sequences, over 9.5% of them singletons. The sequence was collected from a human donor who donated a stem cell graft to a child with acute myeloid leukemia. This rearrangement joins TRBV4-2 to TRBJ1-5; D unresolved. This sample comprised PBMCs from the stem cell graft donor, obtained from the stem cell graft. DNA for the CDR3: TGTGCCAGCAGCCAAGAGGGTGCCTCCAATCAGCCCCAGCATTTT. This encodes CASSQEGASNQPQHF.